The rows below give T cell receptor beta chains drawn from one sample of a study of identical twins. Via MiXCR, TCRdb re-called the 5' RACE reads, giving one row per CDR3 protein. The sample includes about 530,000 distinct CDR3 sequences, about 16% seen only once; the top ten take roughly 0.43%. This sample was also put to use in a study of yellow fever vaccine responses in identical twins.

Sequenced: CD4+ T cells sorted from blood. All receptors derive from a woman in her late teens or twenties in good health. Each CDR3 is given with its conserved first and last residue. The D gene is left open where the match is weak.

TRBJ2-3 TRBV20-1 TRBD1 CSARKTGVPTDTQYF
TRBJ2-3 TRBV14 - CASSQVYSNTDTQYF
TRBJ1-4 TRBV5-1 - CASSLKGTENEKLFF
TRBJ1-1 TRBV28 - CASSLRFGVEAFF
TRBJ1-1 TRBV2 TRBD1 CASSLDRGAEAFF
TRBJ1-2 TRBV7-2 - CASSLVGADYGYTF
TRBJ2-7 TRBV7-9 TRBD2 CASSLQPWTSFYEQYF
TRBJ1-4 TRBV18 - CASSPWQGKEKLFF
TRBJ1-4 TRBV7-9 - CASSPDRIRSGEKLFF
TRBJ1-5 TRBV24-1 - CATSDTGTDLNQPQHF
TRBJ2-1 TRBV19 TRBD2 CASSSRTSGGDNEQFF
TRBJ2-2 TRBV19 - CAGQKNTGELFF
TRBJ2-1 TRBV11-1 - CASSYSAEQFF
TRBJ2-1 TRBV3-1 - CASSQVRTSNEQFF
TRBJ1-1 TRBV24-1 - CATSDLYSAEAFF
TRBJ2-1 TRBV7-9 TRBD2 CASSLASGRVYNEQFF
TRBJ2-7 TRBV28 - CASRTKAWGGLYEQYF
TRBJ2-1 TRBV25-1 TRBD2 CASSERERGGYNEQFF
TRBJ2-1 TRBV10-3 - CAVDVRNNEQFF
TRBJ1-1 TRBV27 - CASREGMTEAFF
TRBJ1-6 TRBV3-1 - CASSQEDRQYSPLHF
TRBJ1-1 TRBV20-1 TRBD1 CSAVITGVNTEAFF
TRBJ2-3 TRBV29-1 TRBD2 CSVPSGWGGSTDTQYF
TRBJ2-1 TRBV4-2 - CASSQPGPPSNEQFF
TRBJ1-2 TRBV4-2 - CASSQERMGRDGYTF
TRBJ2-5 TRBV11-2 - CASSLDRPGGTQYF
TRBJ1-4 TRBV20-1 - CSASQTDPTNEKLFF
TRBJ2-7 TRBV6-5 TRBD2 CASSYSHPGLANEQYF
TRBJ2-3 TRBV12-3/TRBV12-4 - CASSLAVTTGSTDTQYF
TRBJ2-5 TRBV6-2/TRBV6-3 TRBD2 CASSPLARQETQYF
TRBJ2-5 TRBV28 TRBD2 CASSLGLVAGEETQYF
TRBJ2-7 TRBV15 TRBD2 CATSRHGLAGGPSPEQYF
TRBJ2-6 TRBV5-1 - CASSPSGTGANVLTF
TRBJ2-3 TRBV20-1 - CSASSLGGDTQYF
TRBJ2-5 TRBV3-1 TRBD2 CASSQTAGGETQYF
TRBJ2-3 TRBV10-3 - CAIRDPAPGTDTQYF
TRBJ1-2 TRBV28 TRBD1 CASRTGGVRGYTF
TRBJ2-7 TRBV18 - CASSPPASSPYEQYF
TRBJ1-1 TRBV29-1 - CSVDGGSTEAFF
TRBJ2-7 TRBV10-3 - CATGGLIYEQYF
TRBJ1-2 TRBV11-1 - CASSLNSGHRYGYTF
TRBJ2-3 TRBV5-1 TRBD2 CASSPTRTSGRRGTDTQYF
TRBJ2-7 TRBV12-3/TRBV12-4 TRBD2 CASSFPPGAGLAGGLPKEQYF
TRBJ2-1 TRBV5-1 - CTSSAGGMGGPSSYNEQFF
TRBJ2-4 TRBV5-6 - CASSFGPGMRNIQYF
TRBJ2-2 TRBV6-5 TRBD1 CASSYGRGPNTGELFF
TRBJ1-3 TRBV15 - CATSRGVMGNTIYF
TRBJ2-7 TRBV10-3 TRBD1 CAMAGTGKEQYF
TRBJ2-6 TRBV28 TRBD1 CASSPSDRGLISGANVLTF
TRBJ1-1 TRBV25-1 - CASREDTEAFF
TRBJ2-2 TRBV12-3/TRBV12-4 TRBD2 CASRGGLMTGELFF
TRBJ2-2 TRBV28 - CASRERLDTGELFF
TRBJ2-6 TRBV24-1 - CATSDASSSGANVLTF
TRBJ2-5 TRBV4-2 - CASSQQGEMGSVETQYF